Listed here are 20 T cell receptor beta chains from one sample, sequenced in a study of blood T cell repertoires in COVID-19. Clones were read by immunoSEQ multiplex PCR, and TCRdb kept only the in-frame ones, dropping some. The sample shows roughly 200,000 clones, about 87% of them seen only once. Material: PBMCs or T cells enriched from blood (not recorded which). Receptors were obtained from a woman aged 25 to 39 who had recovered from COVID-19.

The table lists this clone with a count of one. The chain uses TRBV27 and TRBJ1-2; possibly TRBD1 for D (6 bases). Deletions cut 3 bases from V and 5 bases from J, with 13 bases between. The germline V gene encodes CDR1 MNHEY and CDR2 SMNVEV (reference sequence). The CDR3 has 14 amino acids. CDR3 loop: CASSFRGSLYGYTF. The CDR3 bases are TGTGCCAGCAGTTTCAGGGGCAGTCTATATGGCTACACCTTC.

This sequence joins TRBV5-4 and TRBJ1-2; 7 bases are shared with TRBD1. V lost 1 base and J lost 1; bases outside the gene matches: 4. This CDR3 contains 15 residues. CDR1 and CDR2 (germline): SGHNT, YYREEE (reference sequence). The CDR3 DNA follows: TGTGCCAGCAGCTTGAAGGACAGGTTTAACTATGGCTACACCTTC. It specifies CASSLKDRFNYGYTF.

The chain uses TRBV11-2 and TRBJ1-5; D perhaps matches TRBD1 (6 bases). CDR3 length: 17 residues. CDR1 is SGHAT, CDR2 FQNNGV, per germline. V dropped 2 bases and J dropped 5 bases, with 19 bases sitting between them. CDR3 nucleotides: TGTGCCAGCAGCTTAAGGGGGGGCATAATCAGTGATCAGCCCCAGCATTTT. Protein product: CASSLRGGIISDQPQHF.

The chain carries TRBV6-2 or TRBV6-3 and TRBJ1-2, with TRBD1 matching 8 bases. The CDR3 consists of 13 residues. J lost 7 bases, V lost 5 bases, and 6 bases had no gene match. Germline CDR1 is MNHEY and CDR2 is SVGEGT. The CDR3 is CASSLTGGSGYTF. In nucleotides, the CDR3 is TGTGCCAGCAGTCTTACAGGGGGAAGTGGCTACACCTTC.

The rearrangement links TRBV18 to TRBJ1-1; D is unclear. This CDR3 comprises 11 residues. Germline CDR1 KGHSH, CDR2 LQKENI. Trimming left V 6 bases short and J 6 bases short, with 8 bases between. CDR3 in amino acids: CASSFRAEAFF. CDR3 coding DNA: TGTGCCAGCTCCTTCCGGGCTGAAGCTTTCTTT.

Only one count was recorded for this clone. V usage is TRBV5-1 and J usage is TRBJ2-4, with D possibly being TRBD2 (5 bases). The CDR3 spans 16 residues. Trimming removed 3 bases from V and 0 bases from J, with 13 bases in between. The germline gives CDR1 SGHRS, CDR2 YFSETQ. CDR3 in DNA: TGCGCCAGCAGCTCCGGGATAACTCTAGCCAAAAACATTCAGTACTTC. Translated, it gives CASSSGITLAKNIQYF.

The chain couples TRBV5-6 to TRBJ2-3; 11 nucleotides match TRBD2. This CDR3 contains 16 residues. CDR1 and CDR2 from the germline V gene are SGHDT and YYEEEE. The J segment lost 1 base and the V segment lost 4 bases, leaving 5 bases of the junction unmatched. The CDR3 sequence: CASSGMTSGGTDTQYF. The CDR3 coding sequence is TGTGCCAGCAGCGGAATGACTAGCGGGGGCACAGATACGCAGTATTTT.

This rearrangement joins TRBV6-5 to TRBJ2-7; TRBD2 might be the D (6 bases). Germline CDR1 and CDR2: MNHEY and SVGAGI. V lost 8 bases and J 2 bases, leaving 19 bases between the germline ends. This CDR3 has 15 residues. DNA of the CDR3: TGTGCCAGCGGGGGGTCACGCGGTTTCACCTACGAGCAGTACTTC. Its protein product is CASGGSRGFTYEQYF.

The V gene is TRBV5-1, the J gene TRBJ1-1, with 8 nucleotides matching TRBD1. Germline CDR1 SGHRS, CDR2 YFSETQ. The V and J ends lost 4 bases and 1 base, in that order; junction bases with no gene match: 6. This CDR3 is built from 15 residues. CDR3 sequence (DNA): TGCGCCAGCAGCCTACCGACAGGGGAGAACACTGAAGCTTTCTTT. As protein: CASSLPTGENTEAFF.

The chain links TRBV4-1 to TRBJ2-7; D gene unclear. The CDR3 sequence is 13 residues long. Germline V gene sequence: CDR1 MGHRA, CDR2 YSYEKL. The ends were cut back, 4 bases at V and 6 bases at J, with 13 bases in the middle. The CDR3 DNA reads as TGCGCCAGCAGCCTCCTACTTTGGAGCGAGCAGTACTTC. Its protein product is CASSLLLWSEQYF.

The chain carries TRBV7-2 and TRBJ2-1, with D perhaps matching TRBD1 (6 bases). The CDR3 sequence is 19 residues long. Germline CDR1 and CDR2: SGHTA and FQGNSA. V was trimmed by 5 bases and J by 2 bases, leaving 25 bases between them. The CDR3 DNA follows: TGTGCCAGCAGCGACCCGCTTAGTCTCCACAGGGAACCCTACAATGAGCAGTTCTTC. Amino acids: CASSDPLSLHREPYNEQFF.

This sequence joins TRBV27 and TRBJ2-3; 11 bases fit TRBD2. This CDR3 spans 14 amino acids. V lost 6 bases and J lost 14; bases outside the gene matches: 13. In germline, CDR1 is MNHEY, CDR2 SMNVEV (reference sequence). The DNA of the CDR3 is TGTGCCAGCAGCCCACTAGCGGGGGCTAAAATTACGTATTTT. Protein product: CASSPLAGAKITYF.

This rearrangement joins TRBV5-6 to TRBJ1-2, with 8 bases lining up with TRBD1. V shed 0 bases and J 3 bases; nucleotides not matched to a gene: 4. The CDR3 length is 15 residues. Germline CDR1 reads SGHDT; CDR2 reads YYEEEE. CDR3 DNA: TGTGCCAGCAGCTTGGGTGCAGGGGGCTACTATGGCTACACCTTC. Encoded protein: CASSLGAGGYYGYTF.

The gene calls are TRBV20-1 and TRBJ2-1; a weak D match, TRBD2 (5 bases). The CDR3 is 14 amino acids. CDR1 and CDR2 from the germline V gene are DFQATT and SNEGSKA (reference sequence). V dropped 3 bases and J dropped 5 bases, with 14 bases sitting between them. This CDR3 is CSASLPGSDNEQFF. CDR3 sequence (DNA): TGCAGTGCTAGTCTCCCGGGGTCGGACAATGAGCAGTTCTTC.

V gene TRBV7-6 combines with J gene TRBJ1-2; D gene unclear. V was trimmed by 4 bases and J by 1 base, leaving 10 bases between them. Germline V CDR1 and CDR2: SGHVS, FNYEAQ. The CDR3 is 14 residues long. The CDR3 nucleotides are TGTGCCAGCAGCTCGCGAACAGATAACTATGGCTACACCTTC. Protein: CASSSRTDNYGYTF. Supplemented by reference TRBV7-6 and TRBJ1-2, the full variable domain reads GAGVSQSPRYKVTKRGQDVALRCDPISGHVSLYWYRQALGQGPEFLTYFNYEAQQDKSGLPNDRFSAERPEGSISTLTIQRTEQRDSAMYRCASSSRTDNYGYTFGSGTRLTVV.

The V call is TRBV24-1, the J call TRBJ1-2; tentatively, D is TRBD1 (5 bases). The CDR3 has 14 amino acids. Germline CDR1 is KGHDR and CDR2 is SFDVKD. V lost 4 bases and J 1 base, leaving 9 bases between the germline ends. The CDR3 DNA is TGTGCCACCAGTGACAGCGACAGTAACTATGGCTACACCTTC. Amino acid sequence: CATSDSDSNYGYTF.

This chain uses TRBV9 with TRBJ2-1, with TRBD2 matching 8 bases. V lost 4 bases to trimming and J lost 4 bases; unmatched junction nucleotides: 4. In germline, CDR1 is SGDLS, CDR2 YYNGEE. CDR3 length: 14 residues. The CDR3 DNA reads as TGTGCCAGCAGCCCGGGACTAGAATACAATGAGCAGTTCTTC. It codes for CASSPGLEYNEQFF.

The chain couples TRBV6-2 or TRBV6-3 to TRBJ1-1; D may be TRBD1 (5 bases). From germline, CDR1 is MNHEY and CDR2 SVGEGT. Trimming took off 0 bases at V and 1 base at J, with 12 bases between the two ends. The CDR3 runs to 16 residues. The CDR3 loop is CASSYSYLRGNTEAFF. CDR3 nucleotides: TGTGCCAGCAGTTACTCGTATTTAAGGGGGAACACTGAAGCTTTCTTT.

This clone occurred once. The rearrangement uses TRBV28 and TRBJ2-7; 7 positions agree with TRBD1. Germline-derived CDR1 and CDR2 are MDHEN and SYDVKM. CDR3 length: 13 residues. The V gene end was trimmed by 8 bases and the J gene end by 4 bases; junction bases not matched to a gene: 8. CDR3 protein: CASVAGGIYEQYF. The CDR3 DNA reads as TGTGCCAGCGTGGCAGGGGGAATTTACGAGCAGTACTTC.

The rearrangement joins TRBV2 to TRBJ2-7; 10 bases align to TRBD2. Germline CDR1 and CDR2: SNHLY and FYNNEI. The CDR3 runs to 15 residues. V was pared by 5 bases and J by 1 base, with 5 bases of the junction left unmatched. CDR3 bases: TGTGCCAGCAGTTATAATAGCGGGGGGTCCTACGAGCAGTACTTC. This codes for CASSYNSGGSYEQYF.